This TCR beta chain emerged from a study of post-analysis software for immune sequencing data. About the study: Included among the disease courses, which were recorded for the cohort, were relapsing-remitting, secondary progressive and progressive-relapsing multiple sclerosis. Study-level results: Co-batched samples clustered tightly together by F measure. Higher frequency in patients than in controls was seen for roughly five TRBV segments, with TRBV5-6, TRBV5-1 and TRBV20-1 among them. The study found significantly lower normalized Chao1 diversity in multiple sclerosis patients than in controls.

Libraries were made from TCR beta cDNA, and they carried unique molecular identifiers. Each batch of about 0.9 to 10 million T cells produced roughly 450,000 cDNA molecules. TCRdb reprocessed the PCR reads via MiXCR and lists one record per CDR3 protein. The data contain about 820,000 distinct CDR3 sequences, around 50% of them singletons. This clonotype was counted only a few times. Its antigen is unidentified. The germline V gene has CDR1 SGHTA and CDR2 FQGNSA. V shed 4 bases, J shed 6 bases, and the junction held 6 bases outside the gene matches. This CDR3 comprises 14 residues. This receptor was obtained from a girl between 10 and 17 years old with multiple sclerosis. Material: blood. The chain couples TRBV7-2 to TRBJ2-3; 8 positions agree with TRBD2. Here the CDR3 reads CASSSGLDLDTQYF. The CDR3 DNA reads as TGTGCCAGCAGCTCGGGACTAGACCTGGATACGCAGTATTTT.